The present entry profiles one T cell receptor beta chain with its context. The CDR3 consists of 14 residues. V lost 4 bases to trimming and J lost 5 bases, with 14 bases between them. Per germline, CDR1 MNHNS and CDR2 SASEGT. These data are taken from a study of radiation and T cells in renal cell carcinoma. Time point indicated: blood 2 weeks post-SBRT. Documented treatment: 15 Gy SBRT to primary tumor, nephrectomy 4 weeks later. The patient's renal cell carcinoma had clear cell pathology. Only in-frame clones appear in the TCRdb table, and some are missing; sequencing was by immunoSEQ multiplex PCR. This table has approximately 120,000 clones, roughly four fifths appearing once.

This clonotype originated in a man aged 45-65 years with renal cell carcinoma. The sequencing here drew on blood, taken from a patient whose treatment included radiotherapy and nephrectomy. V and J are TRBV6-1 and TRBJ1-1; D possibly corresponds to TRBD1 (5 bases). CDR3 protein: CASSVNGARTEAFF. CDR3 coding DNA: TGTGCCAGCAGTGTGAACGGGGCGCGGACTGAAGCTTTCTTT.